These T cell receptor beta chains were read from a single sample in a study of T cells in Graves' hyperthyroidism and ophthalmopathy. TCRdb re-analysed the multiplex PCR reads in MiXCR, keeping a single row per CDR3 protein. The sample lists hundreds of thousands of distinct CDR3 sequences, about 15% occurring once. The sequenced sample was blood. These receptors were obtained from a young woman with Graves' hyperthyroidism. Both conserved end residues are part of each CDR3. A D gene is named only where the DNA matches it firmly. For some rows the clone size is stated as once, few or many, or as a class when expanded; others skip it.

DNA	CDR3	J	D	size	V
TGTGCCTGGGGACAGGACTCCTCTGGAAACACCATATATTTT	CAWGQDSSGNTIYF	TRBJ1-3	TRBD1	-	TRBV30
TGTGCCAGCAGCTTGCTGGGGTTAGAGACCCAGTACTTC	CASSLLGLETQYF	TRBJ2-5	-	many	TRBV7-9
TGTGCCAGCTCCCCCAGACTAGGTAGGGGGGATACGCAGTATTTT	CASSPRLGRGDTQYF	TRBJ2-3	-	many	TRBV12-3/TRBV12-4
TGTGCCACCAGTGACGGGGTGGGGGGGGCCAAAAACATTCAGTACTTC	CATSDGVGGAKNIQYF	TRBJ2-4	TRBD2	few	TRBV24-1
TGTGCCAGCAGTGACAGGGGTGCGAGCTCCTACGAGCAGTACTTC	CASSDRGASSYEQYF	TRBJ2-7	-	many	TRBV2
TGTGCCAGCAGTTTAAGGACCAGGGGGGTTGATGAGCAGTTCTTC	CASSLRTRGVDEQFF	TRBJ2-1	-	few	TRBV27
TGTGCCATCCGGGACCACATTCAGTACTTC	CAIRDHIQYF	TRBJ2-4	-	-	TRBV6-1
TGTGCCAGCAGTTTCTCCATGGGAGCGTCATTAAACATTCAGTACTTC	CASSFSMGASLNIQYF	TRBJ2-4	-	-	TRBV12-3/TRBV12-4
TGTGCCAGCTCACCACGGGGACTAGCGGGAGCAAGTGAGCAGTTCTTC	CASSPRGLAGASEQFF	TRBJ2-1	TRBD2	-	TRBV18
TGTGCCGGCAGTCCTGGACAGGGGGGGTACCAAGAGACCCAGTACTTC	CAGSPGQGGYQETQYF	TRBJ2-5	TRBD1	-	TRBV28
TGTGCCAGCATCTACGTCCCGGACGGCTATGGCTACACCTTC	CASIYVPDGYGYTF	TRBJ1-2	-	many	TRBV2
TGTGCCAGCAGCCACCGGGACAAAGGGACCCAGTACTTC	CASSHRDKGTQYF	TRBJ2-5	-	many	TRBV13
TGTGCCAGCAGCTTCGGACTAGCGGGAGGTGGCACCGGGGAGCTGTTTTTT	CASSFGLAGGGTGELFF	TRBJ2-2	TRBD2	few	TRBV7-9
TGTGCCAGCAGCTTAGTTGGGGGGACAGGGAGAGGCTACGAGCAGTACTTC	CASSLVGGTGRGYEQYF	TRBJ2-7	TRBD1	-	TRBV11-2
TGCGCCAGCGGAGAGGGACTAGCTTACAATGAGCAGTTCTTC	CASGEGLAYNEQFF	TRBJ2-1	TRBD2	few	TRBV10-2
TGTGCCAGCAGTTTTCAGTGGGGCTACCAAGAGACCCAGTACTTC	CASSFQWGYQETQYF	TRBJ2-5	-	-	TRBV12-3/TRBV12-4
TGTGCCAGCAGCTACTCGGGACTAGCGTTAGAGACCCAGTACTTC	CASSYSGLALETQYF	TRBJ2-5	TRBD2	-	TRBV9
TGTGCCAGCAGTGTTGCCGGGAGGGATAACAATGAGCAGTTCTTC	CASSVAGRDNNEQFF	TRBJ2-1	TRBD2	few	TRBV25-1
TGCAGCGTTGATAGTGTAGCGGATGGCCCACTGGGGTCAAAATACAATGAGCAGTTCTTC	CSVDSVADGPLGSKYNEQFF	TRBJ2-1	-	few	TRBV29-1
TGTGCCAGCAGCTGTAGAGCGGTCGAGCAAGCGCGAAAACCCCAGCATTTT	CASSCRAVEQARKPQHF	TRBJ1-5	-	-	TRBV11-2
TGTGCCAGCAGCTTAGCCGGGTTTCAAAACATTCAGTACTTC	CASSLAGFQNIQYF	TRBJ2-4	-	-	TRBV7-2
TGTGCCAGCAAGGGGCTAGCGGGAGGTTCCTACAATGAGCAGTTCTTC	CASKGLAGGSYNEQFF	TRBJ2-1	TRBD2	few	TRBV27
TGTGCCAGCAGCCAAGGACAGGTGGGCACAGATACGCAGTATTTT	CASSQGQVGTDTQYF	TRBJ2-3	TRBD1	-	TRBV11-2
TGCGCCAGCAGCATCGGACAGGGCGATCTGGAGACCCAGTACTTC	CASSIGQGDLETQYF	TRBJ2-5	TRBD1	-	TRBV5-1
TGTGCCAGCGGATCCCGGGACTATGACTACGAGCAGTACTTC	CASGSRDYDYEQYF	TRBJ2-7	TRBD2	-	TRBV12-3/TRBV12-4
TGTGCCAGCAGTGCACGCGGATCCGGGGAGCTGTTTTTT	CASSARGSGELFF	TRBJ2-2	-	many	TRBV2
TGTGCCAGCAGTTTGCTGGGGGGTGAAATGAACACTGAAGCTTTCTTT	CASSLLGGEMNTEAFF	TRBJ1-1	-	-	TRBV28
TGTGCCAGCTCACCACGGGGTAGCGGGCACACAGATACGCAGTATTTT	CASSPRGSGHTDTQYF	TRBJ2-3	TRBD2	many	TRBV18